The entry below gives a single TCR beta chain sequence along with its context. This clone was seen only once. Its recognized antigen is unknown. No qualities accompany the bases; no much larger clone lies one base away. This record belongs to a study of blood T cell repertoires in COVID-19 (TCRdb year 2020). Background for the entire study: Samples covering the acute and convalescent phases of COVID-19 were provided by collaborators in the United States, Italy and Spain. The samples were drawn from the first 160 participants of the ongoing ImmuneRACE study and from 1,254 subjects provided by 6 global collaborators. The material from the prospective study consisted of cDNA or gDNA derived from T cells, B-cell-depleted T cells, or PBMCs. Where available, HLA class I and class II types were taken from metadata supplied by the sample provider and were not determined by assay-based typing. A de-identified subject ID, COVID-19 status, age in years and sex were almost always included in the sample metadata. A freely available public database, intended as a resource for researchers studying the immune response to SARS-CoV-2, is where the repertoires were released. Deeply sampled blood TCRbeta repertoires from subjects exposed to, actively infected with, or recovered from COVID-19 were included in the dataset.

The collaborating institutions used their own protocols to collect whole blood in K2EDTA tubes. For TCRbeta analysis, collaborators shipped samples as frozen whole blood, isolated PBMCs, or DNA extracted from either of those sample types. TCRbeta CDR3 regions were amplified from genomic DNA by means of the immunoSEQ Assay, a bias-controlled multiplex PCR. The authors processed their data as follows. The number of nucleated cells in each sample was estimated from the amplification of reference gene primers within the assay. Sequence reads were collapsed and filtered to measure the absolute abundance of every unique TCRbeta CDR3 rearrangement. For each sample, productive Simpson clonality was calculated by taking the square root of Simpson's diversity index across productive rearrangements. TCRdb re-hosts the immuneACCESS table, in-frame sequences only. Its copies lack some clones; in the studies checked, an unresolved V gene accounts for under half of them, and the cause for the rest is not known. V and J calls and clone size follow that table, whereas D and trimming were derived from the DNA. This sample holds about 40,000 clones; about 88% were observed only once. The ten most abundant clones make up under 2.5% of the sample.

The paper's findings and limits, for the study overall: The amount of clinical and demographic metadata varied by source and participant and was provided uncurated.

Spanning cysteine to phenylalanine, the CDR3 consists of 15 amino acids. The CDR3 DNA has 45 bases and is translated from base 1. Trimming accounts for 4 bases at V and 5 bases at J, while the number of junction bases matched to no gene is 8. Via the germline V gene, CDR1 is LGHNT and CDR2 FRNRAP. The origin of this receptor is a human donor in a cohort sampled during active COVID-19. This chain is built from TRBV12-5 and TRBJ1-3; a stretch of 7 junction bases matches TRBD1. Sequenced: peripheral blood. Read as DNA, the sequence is TGTGCTAGTGGTTCCTTAAGGGGGCTACGAAACACCATATATTTT. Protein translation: CASGSLRGLRNTIYF.